This TCR beta chain appears in the sequencing data of a study of blood T cell repertoires in COVID-19. Study-level background: Samples taken during acute and convalescent COVID-19 were collected in the United States, Italy and Spain. The cDNA or gDNA used as material had been derived from T cells, B-cell-depleted T cells, or PBMCs.

Authors' analysis steps: Amplifying reference gene primers gave estimates of nucleated cell counts. Sequencing was performed with immunoSEQ multiplex PCR; in TCRdb, only in-frame clones are kept and a portion is missing. V and J calls and clone size are as listed in that table; D and trimming were resolved from the DNA. This sample has approximately 90,000 clones; around 82% occur once, and the top ten carry 9.5% to 15%. The CDR3 covers 14 residues. The germline gives CDR1 SNHLY, CDR2 FYNNEI. V lost 4 bases and J 0 bases, leaving 9 bases between the germline ends. The genes are TRBV2 and TRBJ1-1; TRBD1 might be the D (6 bases). The source material was peripheral blood. The receptor was isolated from a human donor in a cohort sampled during active COVID-19. Here the CDR3 DNA reads TGTGCCAGCAGTGTCCAGGGGTTGAACACTGAAGCTTTCTTT. It specifies CASSVQGLNTEAFF.